Listed here are 5 T cell receptor beta chains from one sample, sequenced in a study of blood T cell repertoires in COVID-19. Sequencing used immunoSEQ multiplex PCR; TCRdb keeps in-frame clones, though not all of them. The sample holds about 200,000 clones; around 95% are singletons and the top ten take roughly 0.76%. Input material: peripheral blood. These receptors came from a man younger than 45 with COVID-19, enrolled during active disease.

V is TRBV10-3 and J is TRBJ2-4, with 12 bases lining up with TRBD2. CDR1 and CDR2 (germline): ENHRY, SYGVKD. The CDR3 runs to 18 residues. V trimming: 3 bases; J trimming: 2 bases; junction bases outside the gene matches: 8. The CDR3: CAISDRGTSGSPKNIQYF. The DNA of the CDR3 is TGTGCCATCAGTGACCGAGGGACTAGCGGGTCCCCCAAAAACATTCAGTACTTC.

The rearrangement links TRBV19 to TRBJ2-7; tentatively, D is TRBD2 (7 bases). The V and J ends lost 3 bases and 6 bases respectively, with 21 bases between them. This CDR3 comprises 16 residues. Germline CDR1 LNHDA, CDR2 SQIVND (reference sequence). The CDR3 loop reads CASSIGIGTREGEQYF. In DNA, the CDR3 is TGTGCCAGTAGTATTGGAATTGGGACAAGGGAGGGCGAGCAGTACTTC.

This rearrangement joins TRBV4-1 to TRBJ1-2; the D gene is possibly TRBD1 (6 bases). This CDR3 contains 16 residues. The V end was cut by 0 bases, the J end by 8 bases, with 19 bases between. Looked up from germline, CDR1 is MGHRA and CDR2 is YSYEKL. CDR3 residues: CASSQDPRKQGLGYTF. CDR3 DNA sequence: TGCGCCAGCAGCCAAGATCCCAGGAAACAGGGATTGGGCTACACCTTC.

The chain links TRBV10-3 to TRBJ1-2, with TRBD1 identical over 9 bases. This CDR3 has 15 amino acids. V dropped 6 bases and J dropped 2; count of bases not matched to a gene: 7. CDR1 and CDR2 from the germline V gene are ENHRY and SYGVKD. In DNA, the CDR3 is TGTGCCATCAGCGAACAGGGGGCGAGCAACTATGGCTACACCTTC. This gives the protein CAISEQGASNYGYTF.

This clone was counted between two and nine times. The V gene is TRBV13, the J gene TRBJ2-2; the D gene is possibly TRBD1 (6 bases). Trimming stripped 1 base from V and 6 bases from J, with 15 bases between. This CDR3 comprises 16 residues. The germline V gene has CDR1 PRHDT and CDR2 FYEKMQ (reference sequence). The CDR3 DNA reads TGTGCCAGCAGCTTAGTAGATCCAGGGGTTGCCGGGGAGCTGTTTTTT. Protein: CASSLVDPGVAGELFF. Supplemented by reference TRBV13 and TRBJ2-2, the full variable domain reads AAGVIQSPRHLIKEKRETATLKCYPIPRHDTVYWYQQGPGQDPQFLISFYEKMQSDKGSIPDRFSAQQFSDYHSELNMSSLELGDSALYFCASSLVDPGVAGELFFGEGSRLTVL.